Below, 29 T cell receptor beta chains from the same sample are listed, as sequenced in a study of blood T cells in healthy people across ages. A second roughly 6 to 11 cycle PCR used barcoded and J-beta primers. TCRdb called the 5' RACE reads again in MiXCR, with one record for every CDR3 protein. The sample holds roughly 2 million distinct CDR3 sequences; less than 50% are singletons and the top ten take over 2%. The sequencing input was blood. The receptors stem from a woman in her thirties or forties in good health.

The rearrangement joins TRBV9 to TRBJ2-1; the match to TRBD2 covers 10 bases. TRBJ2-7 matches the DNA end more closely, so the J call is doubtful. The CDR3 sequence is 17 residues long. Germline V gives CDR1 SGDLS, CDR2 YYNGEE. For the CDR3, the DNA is TGTGCCAGCAGCGTAGGAATAGCGGGGGGCGTATACAATGAGCAGTACTTC. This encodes CASSVGIAGGVYNEQYF.

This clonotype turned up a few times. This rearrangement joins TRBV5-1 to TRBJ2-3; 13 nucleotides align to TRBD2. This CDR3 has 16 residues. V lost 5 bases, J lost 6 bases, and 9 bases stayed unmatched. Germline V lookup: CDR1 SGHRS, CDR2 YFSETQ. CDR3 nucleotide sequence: TGCGCCAGCAGTTCGCGGACTAGCGGGGGATTTGATACGCAGTATTTT. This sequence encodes CASSSRTSGGFDTQYF. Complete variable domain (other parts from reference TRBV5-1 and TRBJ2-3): KAGVTQTPRYLIKTRGQQVTLSCSPISGHRSVSWYQQTPGQGLQFLFEYFSETQRNKGNFPGRFSGRQFSNSRSEMNVSTLELGDSALYLCASSSRTSGGFDTQYFGPGTRLTVL.

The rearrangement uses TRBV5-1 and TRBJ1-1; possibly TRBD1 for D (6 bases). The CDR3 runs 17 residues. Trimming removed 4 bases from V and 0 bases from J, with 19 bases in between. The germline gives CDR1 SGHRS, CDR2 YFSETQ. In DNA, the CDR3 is TGCGCCAGCAGCATTGGCGGGGGACAAACCATGAACACTGAAGCTTTCTTT. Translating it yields CASSIGGGQTMNTEAFF.

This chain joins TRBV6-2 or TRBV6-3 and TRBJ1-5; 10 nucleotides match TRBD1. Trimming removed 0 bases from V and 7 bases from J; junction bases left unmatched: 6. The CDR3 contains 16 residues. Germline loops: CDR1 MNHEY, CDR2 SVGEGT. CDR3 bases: TGTGCCAGCAGTTACTCTGGGACAGGGGTTAGCCAGCCCCAGCATTTT. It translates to CASSYSGTGVSQPQHF.

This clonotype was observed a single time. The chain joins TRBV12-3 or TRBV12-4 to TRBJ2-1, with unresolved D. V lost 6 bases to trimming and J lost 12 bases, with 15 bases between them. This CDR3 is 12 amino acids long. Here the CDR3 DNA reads TGTGCCAGCAGGCCCACGGGTTCCGGGCAGTTCTTC. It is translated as CASRPTGSGQFF.

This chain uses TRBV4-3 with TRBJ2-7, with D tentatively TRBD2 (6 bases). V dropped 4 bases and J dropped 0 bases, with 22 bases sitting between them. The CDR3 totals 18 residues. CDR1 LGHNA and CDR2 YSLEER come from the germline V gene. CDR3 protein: CASSPGARINRRSYEQYF. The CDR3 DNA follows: TGCGCCAGCAGCCCGGGAGCGCGCATTAATCGACGCTCCTACGAGCAGTACTTC.

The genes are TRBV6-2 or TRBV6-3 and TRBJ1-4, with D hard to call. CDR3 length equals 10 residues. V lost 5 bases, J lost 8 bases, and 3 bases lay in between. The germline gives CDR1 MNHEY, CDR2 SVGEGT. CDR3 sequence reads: CASSIEKLFF. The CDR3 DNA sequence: TGTGCCAGCAGTATCGAAAAACTGTTTTTT.

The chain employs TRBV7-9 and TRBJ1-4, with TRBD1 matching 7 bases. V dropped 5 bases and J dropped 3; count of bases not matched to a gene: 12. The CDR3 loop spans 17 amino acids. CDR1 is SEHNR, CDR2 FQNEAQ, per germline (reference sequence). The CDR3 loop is CASSPSRRQGSNEKLFF. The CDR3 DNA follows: TGTGCCAGCAGCCCTAGCCGGAGACAGGGTTCTAATGAAAAACTGTTTTTT.

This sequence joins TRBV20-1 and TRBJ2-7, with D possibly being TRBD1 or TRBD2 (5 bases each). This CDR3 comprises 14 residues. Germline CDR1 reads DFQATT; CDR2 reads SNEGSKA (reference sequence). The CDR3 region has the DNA TGCAATGCCAAATTGGGACCACAAGCCTACGAGCAGTACTTC. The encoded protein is CNAKLGPQAYEQYF.

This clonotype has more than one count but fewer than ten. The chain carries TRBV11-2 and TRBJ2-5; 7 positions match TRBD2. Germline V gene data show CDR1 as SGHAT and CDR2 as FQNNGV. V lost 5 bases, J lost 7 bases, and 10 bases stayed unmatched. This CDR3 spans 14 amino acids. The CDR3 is CASSQAGNRGTQYF. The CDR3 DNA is TGTGCCAGCAGCCAAGCGGGAAACCGGGGGACCCAGTACTTC.

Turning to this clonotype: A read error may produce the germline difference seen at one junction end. The CDR3 protein is CAGRRGGEADTQYF. In DNA form, the CDR3 reads TGTGCCGGCAGAAGGGGGGGGGAAGCAGATACGCAGTATTTT. The genes are TRBV27 and TRBJ2-3, with TRBD2 as a possible D gene (7 bases). The CDR3 is 14 amino acids. Germline lookup yields CDR1 MNHEY and CDR2 SMNVEV (reference sequence).

The CDR3 loop reads CASSEYTFTGGNTEAFF. CDR3 nucleotides: TGTGCCAGCAGTGAATATACGTTCACGGGGGGGAACACTGAAGCTTTCTTT. The chain recombines TRBV25-1 with TRBJ1-1, with D possibly TRBD1 on 5 matching bases. This CDR3 region has 17 residues. V was trimmed by 0 bases and J by 1 base, leaving 15 bases between them. Germline V CDR1 and CDR2: MGHDK, SYGVNS. The whole variable domain, filled in from reference TRBV25-1 and TRBJ1-1, reads EADIYQTPRYLVIGTGKKITLECSQTMGHDKMYWYQQDPGMELHLIHYSYGVNSTEKGDLSSESTVSRIRTEHFPLTLESARPSHTSQYLCASSEYTFTGGNTEAFFGQGTRLTVV.

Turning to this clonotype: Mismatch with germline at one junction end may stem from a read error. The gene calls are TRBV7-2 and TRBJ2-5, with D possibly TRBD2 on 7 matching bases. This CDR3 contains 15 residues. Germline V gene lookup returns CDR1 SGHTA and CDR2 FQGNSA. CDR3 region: CASSLVGGPQGTQYF. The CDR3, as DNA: TGTGCCAGCAGCTTAGTCGGGGGGCCTCAAGGGACCCAGTACTTC.

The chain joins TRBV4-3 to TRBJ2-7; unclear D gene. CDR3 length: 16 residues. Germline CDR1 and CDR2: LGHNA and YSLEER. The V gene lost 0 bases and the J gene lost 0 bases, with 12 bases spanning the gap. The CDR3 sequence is CASSQDGRRSSYEQYF. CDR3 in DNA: TGCGCCAGCAGCCAAGACGGGCGCCGGAGCTCCTACGAGCAGTACTTC.

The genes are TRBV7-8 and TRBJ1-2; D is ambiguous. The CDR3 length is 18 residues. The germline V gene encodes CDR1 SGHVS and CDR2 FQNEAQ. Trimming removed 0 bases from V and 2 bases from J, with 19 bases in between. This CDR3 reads CASSLAELPSYINYGYTF. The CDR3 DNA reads TGTGCCAGCAGCTTAGCCGAACTGCCATCGTATATAAACTATGGCTACACCTTC.

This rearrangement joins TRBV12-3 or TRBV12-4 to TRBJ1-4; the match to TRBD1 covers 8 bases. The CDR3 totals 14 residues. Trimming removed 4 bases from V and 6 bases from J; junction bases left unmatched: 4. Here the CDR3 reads CASSYRGGDEKLFF. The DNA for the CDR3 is TGTGCCAGCAGTTACAGGGGGGGTGATGAAAAACTGTTTTTT.

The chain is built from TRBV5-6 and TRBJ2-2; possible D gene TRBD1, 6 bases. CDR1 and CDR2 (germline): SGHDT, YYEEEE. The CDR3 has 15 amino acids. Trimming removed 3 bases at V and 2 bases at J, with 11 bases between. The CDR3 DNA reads TGTGCCAGCAGCTCCAAGGACAGAAACACCGGGGAGCTGTTTTTT. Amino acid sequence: CASSSKDRNTGELFF.

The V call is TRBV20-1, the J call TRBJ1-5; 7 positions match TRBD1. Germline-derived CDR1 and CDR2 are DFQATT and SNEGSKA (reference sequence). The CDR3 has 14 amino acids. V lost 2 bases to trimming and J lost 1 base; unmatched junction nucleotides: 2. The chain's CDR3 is CSARQGVSNQPQHF. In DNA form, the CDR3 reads TGCAGTGCTAGACAGGGGGTGAGCAATCAGCCCCAGCATTTT.

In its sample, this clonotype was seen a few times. In nucleotides, the CDR3 is TGCAGTGCTAGAGATACAGGGGGCCCACACCCCTACGAGCAGTACTTC. Protein product: CSARDTGGPHPYEQYF. The chain couples TRBV20-1 to TRBJ2-7; 9 bases align to TRBD1. The CDR3 loop spans 16 amino acids. CDR1 is DFQATT and CDR2 is SNEGSKA in the germline V gene (reference sequence). The trim removed 0 bases at V and 2 bases at J, leaving 8 bases unmatched.

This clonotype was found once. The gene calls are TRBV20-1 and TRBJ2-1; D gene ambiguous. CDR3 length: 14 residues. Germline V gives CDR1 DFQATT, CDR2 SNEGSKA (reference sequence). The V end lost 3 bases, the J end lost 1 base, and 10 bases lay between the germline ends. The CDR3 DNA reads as TGCAGTGCTAGCTTGGTTGGGTCCTACAATGAGCAGTTCTTC. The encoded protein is CSASLVGSYNEQFF.

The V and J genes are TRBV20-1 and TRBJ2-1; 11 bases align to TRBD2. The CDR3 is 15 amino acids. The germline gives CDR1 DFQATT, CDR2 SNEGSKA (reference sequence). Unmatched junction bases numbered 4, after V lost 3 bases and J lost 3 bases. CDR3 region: CSASISGGVYNEQFF. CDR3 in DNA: TGCAGTGCTAGCATTAGCGGGGGGGTCTACAATGAGCAGTTCTTC.

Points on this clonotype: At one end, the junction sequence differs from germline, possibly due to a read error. The CDR3 loop is CASSHLGQGKHNERFF. Written as DNA, the CDR3 is TGTGCCAGCAGCCACCTGGGACAGGGGAAACACAATGAGCGGTTCTTC. V and J are TRBV25-1 and TRBJ2-1; 10 bases map to TRBD1. Germline loops: CDR1 MGHDK, CDR2 SYGVNS. The CDR3 length is 16 residues.

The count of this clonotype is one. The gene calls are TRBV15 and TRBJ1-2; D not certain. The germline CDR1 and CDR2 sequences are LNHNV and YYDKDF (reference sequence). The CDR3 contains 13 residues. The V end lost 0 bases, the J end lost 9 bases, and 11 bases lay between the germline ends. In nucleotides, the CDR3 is TGTGCCACCAGCAGAGACGTGGCGGAACGCTACACCTTC. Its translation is CATSRDVAERYTF.

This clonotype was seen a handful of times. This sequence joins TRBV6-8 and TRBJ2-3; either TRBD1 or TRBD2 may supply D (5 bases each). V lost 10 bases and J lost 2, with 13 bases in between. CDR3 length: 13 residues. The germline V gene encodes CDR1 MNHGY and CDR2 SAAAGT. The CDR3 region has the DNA TGTGCCATCAAGGCAGGGACCACAGATACGCAGTATTTT. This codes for CAIKAGTTDTQYF.

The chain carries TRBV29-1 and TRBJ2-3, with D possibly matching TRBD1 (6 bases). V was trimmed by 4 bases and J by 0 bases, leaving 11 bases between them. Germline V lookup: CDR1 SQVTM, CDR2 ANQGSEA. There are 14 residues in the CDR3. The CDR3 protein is CSVGGGYSTDTQYF. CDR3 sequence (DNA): TGCAGCGTTGGAGGGGGATATAGCACAGATACGCAGTATTTT.

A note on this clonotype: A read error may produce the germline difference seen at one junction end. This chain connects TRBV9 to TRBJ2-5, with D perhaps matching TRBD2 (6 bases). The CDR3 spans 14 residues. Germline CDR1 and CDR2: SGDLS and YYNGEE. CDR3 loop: CVSKRGLDQETQYF. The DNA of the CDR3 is TGTGTCAGCAAACGGGGACTGGATCAAGAGACCCAGTACTTC.

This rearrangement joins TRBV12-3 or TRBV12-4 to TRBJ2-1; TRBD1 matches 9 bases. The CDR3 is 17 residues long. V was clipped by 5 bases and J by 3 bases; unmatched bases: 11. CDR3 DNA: TGTGCCAGCAGTAAAACAGGGGGCCGTCAATTCTACAATGAGCAGTTCTTC. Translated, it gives CASSKTGGRQFYNEQFF.

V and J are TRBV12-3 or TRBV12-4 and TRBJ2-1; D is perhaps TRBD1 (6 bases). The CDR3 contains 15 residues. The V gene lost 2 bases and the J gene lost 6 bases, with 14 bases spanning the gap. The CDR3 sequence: CASSLLGQSGNEQFF. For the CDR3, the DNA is TGTGCCAGCAGTTTATTAGGACAGTCAGGCAATGAGCAGTTCTTC.

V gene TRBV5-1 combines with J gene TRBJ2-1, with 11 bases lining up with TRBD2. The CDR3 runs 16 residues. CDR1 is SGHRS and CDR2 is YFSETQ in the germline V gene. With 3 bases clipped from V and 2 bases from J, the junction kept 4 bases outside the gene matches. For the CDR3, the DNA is TGCGCCAGCAGCTCGACTAGCGGGGTTACCTACAATGAGCAGTTCTTC. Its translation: CASSSTSGVTYNEQFF.